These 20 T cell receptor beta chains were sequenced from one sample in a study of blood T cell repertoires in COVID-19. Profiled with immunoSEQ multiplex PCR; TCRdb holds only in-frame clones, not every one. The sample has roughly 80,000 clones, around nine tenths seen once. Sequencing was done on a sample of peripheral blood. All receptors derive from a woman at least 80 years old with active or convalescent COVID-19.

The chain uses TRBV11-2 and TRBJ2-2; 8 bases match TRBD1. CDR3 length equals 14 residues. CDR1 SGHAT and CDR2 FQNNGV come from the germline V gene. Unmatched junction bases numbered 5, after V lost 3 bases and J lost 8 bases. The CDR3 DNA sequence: TGTGCCAGCAGCTTTAGACAGGGGAGGGGGGAGCTGTTTTTT. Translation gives CASSFRQGRGELFF.

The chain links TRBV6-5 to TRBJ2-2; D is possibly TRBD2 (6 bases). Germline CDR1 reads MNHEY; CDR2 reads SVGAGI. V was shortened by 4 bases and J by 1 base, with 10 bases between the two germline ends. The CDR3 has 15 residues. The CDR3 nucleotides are TGTGCCAGCAGTTCCCCCGGGGGGAACACCGGGGAGCTGTTTTTT. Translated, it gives CASSSPGGNTGELFF.

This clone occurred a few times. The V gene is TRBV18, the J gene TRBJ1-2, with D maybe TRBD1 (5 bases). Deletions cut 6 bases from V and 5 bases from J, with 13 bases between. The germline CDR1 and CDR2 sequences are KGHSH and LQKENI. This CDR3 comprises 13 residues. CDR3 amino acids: CASSQGPGYGYTF. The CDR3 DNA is TGTGCCAGCTCTCAGGGCCCAGGGTATGGCTACACCTTC.

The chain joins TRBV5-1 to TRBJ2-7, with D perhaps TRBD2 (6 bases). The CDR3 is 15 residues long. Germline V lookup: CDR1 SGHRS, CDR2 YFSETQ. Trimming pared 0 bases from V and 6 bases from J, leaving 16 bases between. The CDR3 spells CASSLEGGSSGEQYF. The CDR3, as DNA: TGCGCCAGCAGCTTGGAAGGAGGGTCAAGTGGCGAGCAGTACTTC.

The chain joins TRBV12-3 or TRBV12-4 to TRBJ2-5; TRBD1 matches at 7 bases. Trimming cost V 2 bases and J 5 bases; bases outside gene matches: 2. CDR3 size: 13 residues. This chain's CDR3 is CASSLTGVETQYF. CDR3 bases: TGTGCCAGCAGTTTAACAGGGGTGGAGACCCAGTACTTC.

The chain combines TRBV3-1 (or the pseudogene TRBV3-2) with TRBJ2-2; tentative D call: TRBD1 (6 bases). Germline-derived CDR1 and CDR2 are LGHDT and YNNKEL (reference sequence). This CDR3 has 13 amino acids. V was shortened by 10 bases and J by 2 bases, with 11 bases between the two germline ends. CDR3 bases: TGTGCCATAGGACAGAGAAACACCGGGGAGCTGTTTTTT. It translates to CAIGQRNTGELFF.

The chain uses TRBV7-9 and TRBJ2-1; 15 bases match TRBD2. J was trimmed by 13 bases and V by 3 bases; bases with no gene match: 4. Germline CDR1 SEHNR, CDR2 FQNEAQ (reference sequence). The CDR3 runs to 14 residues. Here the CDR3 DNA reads TGTGCCAGCAGCTTCGGACTAGCGGGAGGGCAACAGTTCTTC. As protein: CASSFGLAGGQQFF.

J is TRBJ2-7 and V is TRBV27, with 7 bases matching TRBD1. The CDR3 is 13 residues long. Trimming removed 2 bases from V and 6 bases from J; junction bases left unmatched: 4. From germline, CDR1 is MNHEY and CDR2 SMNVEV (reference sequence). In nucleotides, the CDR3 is TGTGCCAGCAGTTTAGGGCAGGGGGTCGAGCAGTACTTC. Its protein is CASSLGQGVEQYF.

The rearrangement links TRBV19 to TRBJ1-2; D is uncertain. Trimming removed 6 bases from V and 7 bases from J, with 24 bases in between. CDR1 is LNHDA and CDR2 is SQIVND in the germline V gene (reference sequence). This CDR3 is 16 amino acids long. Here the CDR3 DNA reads TGTGCCAGTAGCACGGACTTGAATACCCCGACTTCTGGCTACACCTTC. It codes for CASSTDLNTPTSGYTF.

The chain's CDR3 is CASSQDMLARGNQPQHF. CDR3 in DNA: TGCGCCAGCAGCCAAGATATGCTGGCCCGGGGTAATCAGCCCCAGCATTTT. The chain links TRBV4-1 to TRBJ1-5, with unresolved D. Germline V gene data show CDR1 as MGHRA and CDR2 as YSYEKL. The CDR3 covers 17 residues. V was shortened by 0 bases and J by 4 bases, with 16 bases between the two germline ends.

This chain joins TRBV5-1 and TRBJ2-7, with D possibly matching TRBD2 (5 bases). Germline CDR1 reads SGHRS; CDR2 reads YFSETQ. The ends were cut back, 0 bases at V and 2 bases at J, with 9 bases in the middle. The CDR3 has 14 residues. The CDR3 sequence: CASSLVGSAYEQYF. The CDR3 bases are TGCGCCAGCAGCTTGGTTGGGAGCGCCTACGAGCAGTACTTC.

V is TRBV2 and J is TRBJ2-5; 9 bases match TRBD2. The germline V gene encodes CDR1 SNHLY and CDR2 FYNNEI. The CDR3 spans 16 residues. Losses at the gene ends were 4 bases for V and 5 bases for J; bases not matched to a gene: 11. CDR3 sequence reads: CASSGASGKMWETQYF. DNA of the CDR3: TGTGCCAGCAGTGGGGCTAGCGGGAAGATGTGGGAGACCCAGTACTTC.

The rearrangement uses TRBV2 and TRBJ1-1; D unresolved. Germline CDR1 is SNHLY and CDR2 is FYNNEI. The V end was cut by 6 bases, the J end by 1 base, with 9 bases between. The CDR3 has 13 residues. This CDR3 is CASRLGGNTEAFF. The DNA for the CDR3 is TGTGCCAGCAGATTAGGAGGGAACACTGAAGCTTTCTTT.

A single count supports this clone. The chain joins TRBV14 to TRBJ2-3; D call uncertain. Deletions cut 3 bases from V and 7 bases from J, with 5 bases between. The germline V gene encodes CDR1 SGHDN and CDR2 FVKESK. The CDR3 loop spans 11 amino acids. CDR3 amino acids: CASSHIYTQYF. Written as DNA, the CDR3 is TGTGCCAGCAGCCATATTTATACGCAGTATTTT.

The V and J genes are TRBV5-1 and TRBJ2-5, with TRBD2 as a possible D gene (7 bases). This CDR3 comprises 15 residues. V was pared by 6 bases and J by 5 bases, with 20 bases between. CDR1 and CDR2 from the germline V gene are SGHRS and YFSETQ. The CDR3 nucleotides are TGCGCCAGCACCCAGGGAGGGGGGGGCTCGGAGACCCAGTACTTC. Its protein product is CASTQGGGGSETQYF.

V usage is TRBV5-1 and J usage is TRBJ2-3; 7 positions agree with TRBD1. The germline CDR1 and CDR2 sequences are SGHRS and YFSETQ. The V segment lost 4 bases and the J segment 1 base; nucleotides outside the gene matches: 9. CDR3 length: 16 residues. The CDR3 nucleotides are TGCGCCAGCAGCAGTTACGACAGGGCCGGCACAGATACGCAGTATTTT. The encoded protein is CASSSYDRAGTDTQYF. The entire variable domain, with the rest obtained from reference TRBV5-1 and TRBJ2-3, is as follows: KAGVTQTPRYLIKTRGQQVTLSCSPISGHRSVSWYQQTPGQGLQFLFEYFSETQRNKGNFPGRFSGRQFSNSRSEMNVSTLELGDSALYLCASSSYDRAGTDTQYFGPGTRLTVL.

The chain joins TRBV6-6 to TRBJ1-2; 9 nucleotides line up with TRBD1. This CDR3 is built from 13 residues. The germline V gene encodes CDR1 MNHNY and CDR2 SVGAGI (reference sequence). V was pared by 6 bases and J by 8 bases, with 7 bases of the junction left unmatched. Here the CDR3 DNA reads TGTGCCAGCAGCCGGGACAGGGAGGGAGGCTACACCTTC. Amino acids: CASSRDREGGYTF.

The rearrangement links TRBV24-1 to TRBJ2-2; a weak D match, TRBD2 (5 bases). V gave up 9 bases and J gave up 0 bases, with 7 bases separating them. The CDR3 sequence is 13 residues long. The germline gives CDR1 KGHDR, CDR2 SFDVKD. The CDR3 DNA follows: TGTGCCACCGGGCGGGCGAACACCGGGGAGCTGTTTTTT. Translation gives CATGRANTGELFF.

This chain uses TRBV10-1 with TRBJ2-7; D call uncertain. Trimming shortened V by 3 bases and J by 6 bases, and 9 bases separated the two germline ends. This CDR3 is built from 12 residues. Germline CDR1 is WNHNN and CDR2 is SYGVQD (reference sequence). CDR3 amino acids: CASSESAGEQYF. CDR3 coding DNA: TGCGCCAGCAGTGAAAGCGCCGGCGAGCAGTACTTC.

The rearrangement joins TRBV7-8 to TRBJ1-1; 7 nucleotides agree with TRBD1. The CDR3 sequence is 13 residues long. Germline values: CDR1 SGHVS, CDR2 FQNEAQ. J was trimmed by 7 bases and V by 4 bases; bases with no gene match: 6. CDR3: CASSWTRDSEAFF. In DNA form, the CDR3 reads TGTGCCAGCAGCTGGACCCGGGACAGTGAAGCTTTCTTT.